In its sample, the clone carrying this T cell receptor (beta chain) was seen once. This entry is derived from a study of cytomegalovirus exposure and HLA in healthy donors. Germline lookup yields CDR1 SGHDT and CDR2 YYEEEE. This CDR3 contains 15 residues. Trimming took 3 bases from V and 0 from J; bases not matched to a gene: 3. Donors were ostensibly healthy at sampling, although undocumented immune exposures were probable. Amplification used 60 Vbeta primers and 13 Jbeta primers. This table comes from immunoSEQ multiplex PCR, and its TCRdb copy is limited to in-frame clones, with some not included. The sample contains about 180,000 clones, 80% of which appear only once.

Input material: PBMCs. The rearrangement joins TRBV5-6 to TRBJ1-3, with TRBD1 identical over 7 bases. This sequence was found in a woman in her 30s in good health and CMV-seronegative. In nucleotides, the CDR3 is TGTGCCAGCAGCTGGGGACAGCTCTCTGGAAACACCATATATTTT. This gives the protein CASSWGQLSGNTIYF. The variable domain in full, with the rest retrieved from reference TRBV5-6 and TRBJ1-3, is DAGVTQSPTHLIKTRGQQVTLRCSPKSGHDTVSWYQQALGQGPQFIFQYYEEEERQRGNFPDRFSGHQFPNYSSELNVNALLLGDSALYLCASSWGQLSGNTIYFGEGSWLTVV.